Listed below are T cell receptor beta chains from one sample, sequenced in a study of cytomegalovirus exposure and HLA in healthy donors. Repertoires were generated with immunoSEQ multiplex PCR, while TCRdb's copy carries only in-frame clones and drops some. The table lists about 140,000 clones, about 68% of them singletons. Sequenced: PBMCs. The receptors originated from a human donor in good health. Both conserved end residues are part of each CDR3. D genes are given only for firm matches. Some rows mark clone size as missing; the rest say once, few, many or name a class of expanded clone.

TRBD2,TRBJ2-4,TRBV7-9,-,CASSRLAGRTKNIQYF
TRBD2,TRBJ2-7,TRBV10-3,few,CAIRAGTSGRVPYEQYF
-,TRBJ2-1,TRBV28,few,CASRGRPYNEQFF
TRBD2,TRBJ2-3,TRBV28,-,CASRTPRLAGGSDTQYF
TRBD2,TRBJ2-7,TRBV7-2,-,CASSHLAGEYEQYF
TRBD1,TRBJ2-1,TRBV7-8,-,CASSKTGSSSYNEQFF
TRBD1,TRBJ2-1,TRBV6-6,-,CASRPGTGSSYNEQFF
TRBD2,TRBJ2-1,TRBV11-2,-,CASSLGTSGRSYNEQFF
TRBD1,TRBJ1-5,TRBV7-9,-,CASSSQGASQHF
TRBD1,TRBJ2-7,TRBV27,once,CASSWGETGTYEQYF
TRBD1,TRBJ2-3,TRBV28,-,CASSLTGTGEQGTQYF
TRBD2,TRBJ2-3,TRBV4-3,-,CASSQDGLSHKAGGIEDTQYF
TRBD1,TRBJ1-2,TRBV19,-,CASSMTTGDPYGYTF
-,TRBJ1-4,TRBV2,few,CASAGTGGEKLFF
TRBD1,TRBJ2-3,TRBV18,few,CASSPLDRGRPDTQYF